This T cell receptor beta chain was recorded in a study of T cell changes during pregnancy in multiple sclerosis (dated by TCRdb to about 2019). Turning to the overall study: In women with multiple sclerosis, the researchers looked at how the T cell repertoire shifted as pregnancy progressed.

With respect to this clone: Its binding antigen is unknown. No base quality values were provided; no much bigger clone lies one nucleotide off.

The library was obtained by the immunoSEQ multiplex PCR assay. The table was pulled from immuneACCESS by TCRdb, which kept in-frame rearrangements only. Such tables lose some clones; where checked, under half of the loss comes from unresolved V genes, and the rest has no known cause. The sample profile shows roughly 45,000 clones; around 90% of them were found once. 1.3% to 1.5% of the sample is taken by the ten largest. Reading from cysteine to phenylalanine, the CDR3 counts 16 amino acids. Of the read, only the CDR3 DNA is kept; its 48 bases are in frame from base 1. Between the V and J ends, shortened by 0 bases and 12 bases respectively, the junction contains 20 bases. For CDR1 and CDR2, the germline V gene lists KGHSY and FQNENV.

The TCR comes from a female donor in good health, enrolled as a control in a pregnancy study. The rearranged segments are TRBV16 and TRBJ1-4; the D gene is perhaps TRBD1, from 5 matching bases. The sample in question was peripheral blood, obtained in the first trimester of pregnancy. The DNA sequence is as follows: TGTGCCAGCAGCCAATCGACGTCCGGGAGGGGATGGGAACTGTTTTTT. This is translated as CASSQSTSGRGWELFF. Reference TRBV16 and TRBJ1-4 proteins supply the regions before and after the CDR3; the full variable domain is: GEEVAQTPKHLVRGEGQKAKLYCAPIKGHSYVFWYQQVLKNEFKFLISFQNENVFDETGMPKERFSAKCLPNSPCSLEIQATKLEDSAVYFCASSQSTSGRGWELFFGSGTQLSVL.